This TCR beta chain was recorded in a study of CD8 T cells in ankylosing spondylitis. The CDR3 sequence is 16 residues long. Losses at the gene ends were 3 bases for V and 5 bases for J; bases not matched to a gene: 11. On this clonotype itself: Its cognate antigen is unknown.

Via MiXCR, TCRdb re-called the 5' RACE reads, giving one row per CDR3 protein. Among 650,000 to 800,000 distinct CDR3 sequences listed, around a fifth were seen once. Findings and caveats of the study: Disease-linked clones were reportedly significantly enriched in matched ankylosing spondylitis synovial fluid. The study identified a TCR beta motif of fewer than 10 highly homologous variants that appeared characteristic of ankylosing spondylitis blood.

This TCR derives from a male donor with ankylosing spondylitis. The chain employs TRBV12-3 or TRBV12-4 and TRBJ2-5; 8 bases align to TRBD2. Material: blood, either unsorted or a sorted T cell fraction (not recorded which). CDR3 amino acids: CASSFLREVEGETQYF. The CDR3 region has the DNA TGTGCCAGCAGTTTCTTGCGGGAGGTGGAAGGGGAGACCCAGTACTTC.